The next 27 T cell receptor beta chains were all read from a single sample in a study of breast tumors, draining lymph nodes, adjacent tissues. TCRdb passed the multiplex PCR reads through MiXCR, listing each CDR3 protein once. This table has about 150,000 distinct CDR3 sequences, about a fifth appearing once. Axillary draining lymph nodes of breast cancer patients supplied the node samples. Sequencing input: axillary lymph node tissue. The receptors come from a female donor with breast cancer. Some clones in this sample may be carry-over from other donors' samples.

This clonotype was recorded many times. J is TRBJ2-3 and V is TRBV9; D remains ambiguous. The V gene lost 0 bases and the J gene lost 0 bases, with 2 bases spanning the gap. Germline V gene sequence: CDR1 SGDLS, CDR2 YYNGEE. This CDR3 has 13 residues. Written as DNA, the CDR3 is TGTGCCAGCAGCGTAGTGAGCACAGATACGCAGTATTTT. Encoded protein: CASSVVSTDTQYF.

This clonotype has just a few counts. The rearrangement joins TRBV28 to TRBJ2-7; 10 bases align to TRBD1. The CDR3 is 15 amino acids. J was trimmed by 2 bases and V by 2 bases; bases with no gene match: 3. CDR1 is MDHEN, CDR2 SYDVKM, per germline. The CDR3 bases are TGTGCCAGCAGTTTACCGGGGACAGGGGCCTACGAGCAGTACTTC. Translating gives CASSLPGTGAYEQYF.

This clonotype was seen repeatedly, ten times or more. The chain's CDR3 is CASSLKNYGYTF. CDR3 DNA: TGTGCCAGCAGCTTGAAAAACTATGGCTACACCTTC. The gene calls are TRBV5-6 and TRBJ1-2, with D unclear. The germline CDR1 and CDR2 sequences are SGHDT and YYEEEE. This CDR3 has 12 residues. With 1 base removed from V and 2 bases from J, the gap between germline ends came to 3 bases.

In regard to this clonotype: A much more abundant neighbour one base away suggests this may be a read error. This chain uses TRBV19 with TRBJ2-2; the match to TRBD1 covers 9 bases. The CDR3 loop spans 14 amino acids. Germline trimming cut 5 bases from V and 7 bases from J; bases unmatched to any gene: 5. CDR1 and CDR2 (germline): LNHDA, SQIVND (reference sequence). CDR3 DNA: TGTGCCAGTAGTCCGGGACAGGGCCGCGGGGAGCTGTTTTTT. This gives the protein CASSPGQGRGELFF.

This clonotype was detected many times. The chain uses TRBV20-1 and TRBJ2-7, with 8 nucleotides matching TRBD2. V was pared by 1 base and J by 8 bases, with 10 bases of the junction left unmatched. CDR1 and CDR2 (germline): DFQATT, SNEGSKA (reference sequence). CDR3 length: 14 amino acids. The CDR3 coding sequence is TGCAGTGCTAGAGCGGGAGGGCCTGGGGGGAAGCAGTACTTC. As protein: CSARAGGPGGKQYF.

Concerning this clonotype itself: This may be a read error: a much more frequent sequence differs by one nucleotide. The chain combines TRBV7-2 with TRBJ1-2; TRBD1 matches 8 bases. The germline gives CDR1 SGHTA, CDR2 FQGNSA. V shed 5 bases, J shed 0 bases, and the junction held 5 bases outside the gene matches. This CDR3 spans 15 amino acids. In DNA, the CDR3 is TGTGCCAGCAGCGCAACGACAGGGGCTAACTATGGCTACACCTTC. Its protein product is CASSATTGANYGYTF.

This clonotype was observed at least ten times. This chain links TRBV6-1 with TRBJ2-6; a weak D match, TRBD1 (6 bases). The CDR3 has 14 residues. With 7 bases removed from V and 2 bases from J, the gap between germline ends came to 9 bases. From germline, CDR1 is MNHNS and CDR2 SASEGT. The CDR3 DNA reads as TGTGCCAGCACCAACAGGGCTGGGGCCAACGTCCTGACTTTC. This translates into CASTNRAGANVLTF.

This clonotype has at least ten counts. The chain combines TRBV6-1 with TRBJ2-7; TRBD2 agrees at 7 bases. CDR1 is MNHNS and CDR2 is SASEGT in the germline V gene. The CDR3 is 14 residues long. Unmatched junction bases numbered 7, after V lost 6 bases and J lost 2 bases. This CDR3 is CASRNRAGTYEQYF. CDR3 bases: TGTGCCAGCAGGAATAGAGCGGGAACCTACGAGCAGTACTTC.

This clonotype was observed once. Just one base apart from a much larger clone, this may be a read error. The chain carries TRBV4-3 and TRBJ2-2; TRBD2 agrees at 7 bases. CDR3 size: 19 residues. Trimming at V came to 0 bases and at J to 7 bases, leaving 17 bases not matched to a gene. CDR1 is LGHNA and CDR2 is YSLEER in the germline V gene. The CDR3 here is CASSQEIPRGGSIDGELFF. CDR3 coding DNA: TGCGCCAGCAGCCAAGAAATTCCTCGTGGCGGGAGCATTGACGGGGAGCTGTTTTTT.

This clonotype occurred many times. This rearrangement joins TRBV20-1 to TRBJ2-7, with D possibly matching TRBD2 (5 bases). There are 13 residues in the CDR3. Trimming left V 2 bases short and J 2 bases short, with 10 bases between. Germline loops: CDR1 DFQATT, CDR2 SNEGSKA (reference sequence). The CDR3: CSARFSGAYEQYF. CDR3 nucleotide sequence: TGCAGTGCTAGATTCTCCGGGGCCTACGAGCAGTACTTC.

Many counts were recorded for this clonotype. The chain carries TRBV2 and TRBJ2-7; D remains ambiguous. Trimming removed 2 bases at V and 1 base at J, with 9 bases between. From germline, CDR1 is SNHLY and CDR2 FYNNEI. The CDR3 runs to 14 residues. CDR3 residues: CASSELVKSYEQYF. CDR3 sequence (DNA): TGTGCCAGCAGTGAATTAGTCAAATCCTACGAGCAGTACTTC.

For this clonotype: This may be a read error: a much more frequent sequence differs by one nucleotide. The rearrangement uses TRBV19 and TRBJ2-3; weak D call: TRBD2 (5 bases). This CDR3 region has 13 residues. Germline V gives CDR1 LNHDA, CDR2 SQIVND (reference sequence). Between the trimmed V and J ends, which lost 0 bases and 14 bases, there was a span of 15 bases. The CDR3 spells CASSIEGSKARYF. The CDR3 DNA sequence: TGTGCCAGTAGTATAGAGGGGAGCAAAGCGCGGTATTTT. Full variable domain (rest looked up from reference TRBV19 and TRBJ2-3): DGGITQSPKYLFRKEGQNVTLSCEQNLNHDAMYWYRQDPGQGLRLIYYSQIVNDFQKGDIAEGYSVSREKKESFPLTVTSAQKNPTAFYLCASSIEGSKARYFGPGTRLTVL.

The V call is TRBV3-1, the J call TRBJ2-5; D could derive from TRBD1 or TRBD2 (5 bases each). The CDR3 totals 13 residues. With 5 bases removed from V and 7 bases from J, the gap between germline ends came to 14 bases. The germline V gene has CDR1 LGHDT and CDR2 YNNKEL (reference sequence). CDR3 coding DNA: TGTGCCAGCAGCTGGGACCTCTCGGGGACCCAGTACTTC. Its protein product is CASSWDLSGTQYF.

In the case of this clonotype: This may be a read error, as it is one base from a much larger clone. The chain combines TRBV5-6 with TRBJ2-7; the D gene is possibly TRBD1 (6 bases). This CDR3 region has 15 residues. Germline V gives CDR1 SGHDT, CDR2 YYEEEE. Trimming removed 3 bases from V and 1 base from J, with 14 bases in between. CDR3 in amino acids: CASSSPGAKSYEQYF. The CDR3 bases are TGTGCCAGCAGCTCGCCAGGGGCCAAGTCCTACGAGCAGTACTTC.

The genes are TRBV14 and TRBJ2-7, with 8 bases that match TRBD1. V shed 4 bases and J 6 bases; nucleotides not matched to a gene: 11. CDR1 and CDR2 (germline): SGHDN, FVKESK. The CDR3 extends over 15 amino acids. CDR3: CASSPPGQGGGEQYF. DNA of the CDR3: TGTGCCAGCAGCCCCCCAGGACAGGGAGGAGGCGAGCAGTACTTC.

As for this clonotype: This may be a read error, as it is one base from a much larger clone. The CDR3 carries no conserved terminal phenylalanine or tryptophan, so it likely arises from a read error. This chain links TRBV4-1 with TRBJ2-5; TRBD1 matches at 9 bases. Germline V gives CDR1 MGHRA, CDR2 YSYEKL. V lost 5 bases and J lost 5; bases outside the gene matches: 9. The CDR3 contains 15 residues. For the CDR3, the DNA is TGCGCCAGCAGCAGAATACAGGGGGCGGGGGAGACCCAGTACCTC. Its protein product is CASSRIQGAGETQYL.

Many counts were recorded for this clonotype. The chain is built from TRBV7-9 and TRBJ1-2; D is possibly TRBD1 (6 bases). Trimming left V 3 bases short and J 2 bases short, with 10 bases between. Germline V gene sequence: CDR1 SEHNR, CDR2 FQNEAQ (reference sequence). The CDR3 length is 14 residues. In nucleotides, the CDR3 is TGTGCCAGCAGCTTCGGGCAGGGGAACTATGGCTACACCTTC. Amino acid sequence: CASSFGQGNYGYTF.

Comment on this clonotype: Sequence at one end of the junction differs from germline and may be a read error. This chain joins TRBV27 and TRBJ2-1, with 11 bases lining up with TRBD1. The germline CDR1 and CDR2 sequences are MNHEY and SMNVEV (reference sequence). CDR3 length: 17 amino acids. CDR3 coding DNA: TGTGTCAGCAGTTTACTCCGGACAGGGGGCAACTACAATGAGCAGTTCTTC. Translated: CVSSLLRTGGNYNEQFF.

On this clonotype: Just one base apart from a much larger clone, this may be a read error. No conserved phenylalanine or tryptophan ends this CDR3, so it is likely a read error. The rearrangement uses TRBV7-2 and TRBJ2-1; 16 bases fit TRBD2. Trimming cost V 3 bases and J 10 bases; bases outside gene matches: 3. Germline V gene lookup returns CDR1 SGHTA and CDR2 FQGNSA. This CDR3 has 15 residues. Here the CDR3 DNA reads TGTGCCAGCAGCTTGGGACTAGCGGGGGGGGGGGAGCAGTTCTAC. As protein: CASSLGLAGGGEQFY.

With respect to this clonotype: This may arise from a read error, as a much more abundant clone is one base away. The chain couples TRBV12-3 or TRBV12-4 to TRBJ2-3; D gene unclear. V shed 5 bases and J shed 2 bases, with 5 bases lying between them. CDR3 length equals 12 residues. The CDR3 sequence: CASSIHTDTQYF. The CDR3 DNA sequence: TGTGCCAGCAGTATTCACACAGATACGCAGTATTTT.

This clonotype was found many times. The rearrangement joins TRBV6-5 to TRBJ1-2, with 10 bases aligning to TRBD1. V dropped 5 bases and J dropped 4; count of bases not matched to a gene: 7. The CDR3 has 15 amino acids. The germline V gene has CDR1 MNHEY and CDR2 SVGAGI. The CDR3 DNA reads as TGTGCCAGCAGTGACCGGGACAGGGGCTCCTATGGCTACACCTTC. It is translated as CASSDRDRGSYGYTF.

Remarks on this clonotype: A much larger clonotype is one base distant, so this may be a read error. This chain connects TRBV2 to TRBJ1-5; 9 positions match TRBD1. The V gene's germline CDR1 is SNHLY and CDR2 FYNNEI. CDR3 length equals 15 residues. The CDR3: CAGRPGQGLSQPQHF. The CDR3 bases are TGTGCCGGCAGACCGGGACAGGGACTTAGTCAGCCCCAGCATTTT.

The table lists this clonotype with many counts. The chain carries TRBV24-1 and TRBJ2-2, with 8 bases fitting TRBD1. Unmatched junction bases numbered 8, after V lost 2 bases and J lost 4 bases. Germline V gives CDR1 KGHDR, CDR2 SFDVKD. The CDR3 is 17 residues long. CDR3 region: CATSDWPTGVGTGELFF. In DNA form, the CDR3 reads TGTGCCACCAGTGATTGGCCGACAGGGGTTGGCACCGGGGAGCTGTTTTTT.

At least ten counts were recorded for this clonotype. The rearrangement joins TRBV4-1 to TRBJ1-3, with D tentatively TRBD1 (5 bases). CDR1 is MGHRA and CDR2 is YSYEKL in the germline V gene. V lost 4 bases to trimming and J lost 4 bases, with 8 bases between them. The CDR3 length is 13 residues. The CDR3, as DNA: TGCGCCAGCAGCCTTTGGGGCGGAAACACCATATATTTT. As protein: CASSLWGGNTIYF.

A word on this clonotype: With a much larger clone just one base away, this may be a read error. The gene calls are TRBV7-2 and TRBJ1-5; 10 bases agree with TRBD1. V gave up 3 bases and J gave up 1 base; unmatched junction bases: 3. Germline V gene sequence: CDR1 SGHTA, CDR2 FQGNSA. The length of the CDR3 is 16 residues. The CDR3 bases are TGTGCCAGCAGCTTTACGGGACAGGGGAGCAATCAGCCCCAGCATTTT. It specifies CASSFTGQGSNQPQHF. The full variable domain, completed using reference TRBV7-2 and TRBJ1-5, is GAGVSQSPSNKVTEKGKDVELRCDPISGHTALYWYRQSLGQGLEFLIYFQGNSAPDKSGLPSDRFSAERTGGSVSTLTIQRTQQEDSAVYLCASSFTGQGSNQPQHFGDGTRLSIL.

This clonotype has at least ten counts. CDR3 sequence (DNA): TGTGCCAGCAGCTTATGGACAGGTTACTCCTACGAGCAGTACTTC. Amino acids: CASSLWTGYSYEQYF. J is TRBJ2-7 and V is TRBV5-6; 7 bases fit TRBD1. V gave up 2 bases and J gave up 0 bases; unmatched junction bases: 5. Germline V CDR1 and CDR2: SGHDT, YYEEEE. The CDR3 covers 15 residues.

At least ten counts were recorded for this clonotype. This chain connects TRBV7-9 to TRBJ2-2; D gene uncertain. V dropped 5 bases and J dropped 5 bases, with 9 bases sitting between them. Per germline, CDR1 SEHNR and CDR2 FQNEAQ (reference sequence). The CDR3 consists of 13 residues. The DNA for the CDR3 is TGTGCCAGCAGCGTACTCCCGACCGGGGAGCTGTTTTTT. Its translation is CASSVLPTGELFF.